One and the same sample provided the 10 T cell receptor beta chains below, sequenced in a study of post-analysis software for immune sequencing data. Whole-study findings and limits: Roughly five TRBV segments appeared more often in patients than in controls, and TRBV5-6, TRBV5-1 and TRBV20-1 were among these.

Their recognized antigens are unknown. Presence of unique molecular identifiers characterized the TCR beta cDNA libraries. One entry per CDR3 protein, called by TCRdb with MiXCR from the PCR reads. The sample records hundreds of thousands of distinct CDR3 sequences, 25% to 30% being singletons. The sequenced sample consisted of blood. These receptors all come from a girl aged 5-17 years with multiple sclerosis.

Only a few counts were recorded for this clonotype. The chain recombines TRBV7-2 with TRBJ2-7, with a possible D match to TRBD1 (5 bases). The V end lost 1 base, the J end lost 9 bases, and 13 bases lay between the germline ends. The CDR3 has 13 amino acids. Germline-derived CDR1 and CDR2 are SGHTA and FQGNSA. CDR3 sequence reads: CASSLEQGTPQYF. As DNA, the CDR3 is TGTGCCAGCAGCTTAGAGCAGGGTACACCGCAGTACTTC. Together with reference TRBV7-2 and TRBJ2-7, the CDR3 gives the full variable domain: GAGVSQSPSNKVTEKGKDVELRCDPISGHTALYWYRQSLGQGLEFLIYFQGNSAPDKSGLPSDRFSAERTGGSVSTLTIQRTQQEDSAVYLCASSLEQGTPQYFGPGTRLTVT.

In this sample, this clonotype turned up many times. CDR3 protein: CASSLGASGDYEQYF. The CDR3 DNA follows: TGTGCCAGCAGCTTAGGAGCTAGCGGGGACTACGAGCAGTACTTC. The genes are TRBV7-2 and TRBJ2-7, with 9 nucleotides matching TRBD2. From germline, CDR1 is SGHTA and CDR2 FQGNSA. The junction had 4 bases not matched to a gene; V was cut back by 1 base and J by 3 bases. The length of the CDR3 is 15 residues.

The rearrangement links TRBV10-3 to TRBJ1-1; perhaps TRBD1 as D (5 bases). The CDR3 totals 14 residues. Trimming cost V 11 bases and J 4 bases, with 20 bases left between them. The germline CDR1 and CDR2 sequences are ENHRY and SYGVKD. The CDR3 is CAAEAARAATEAFF. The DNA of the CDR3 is TGTGCCGCCGAAGCGGCCAGGGCTGCCACTGAAGCTTTCTTT.

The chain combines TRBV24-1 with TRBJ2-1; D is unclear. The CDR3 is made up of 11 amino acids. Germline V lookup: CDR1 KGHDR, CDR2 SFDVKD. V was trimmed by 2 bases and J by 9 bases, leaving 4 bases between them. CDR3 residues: CATSDWSEQFF. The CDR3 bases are TGTGCCACCAGTGATTGGAGTGAGCAGTTCTTC.

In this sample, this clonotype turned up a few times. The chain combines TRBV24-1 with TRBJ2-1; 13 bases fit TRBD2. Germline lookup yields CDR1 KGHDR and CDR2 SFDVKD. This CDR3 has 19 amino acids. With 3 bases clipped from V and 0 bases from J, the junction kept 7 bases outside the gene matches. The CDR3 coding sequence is TGTGCCACCAGTGATAGGACTAGCGGGAGTGGGGGCTCCTACAATGAGCAGTTCTTC. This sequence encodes CATSDRTSGSGGSYNEQFF.

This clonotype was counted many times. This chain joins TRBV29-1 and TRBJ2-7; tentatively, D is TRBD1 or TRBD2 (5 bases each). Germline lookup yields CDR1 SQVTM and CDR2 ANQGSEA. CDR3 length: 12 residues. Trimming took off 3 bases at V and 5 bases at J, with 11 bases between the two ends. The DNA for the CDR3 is TGCAGCGTTGAGGGGGAGTCTGACGAGCAGTACTTC. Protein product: CSVEGESDEQYF.

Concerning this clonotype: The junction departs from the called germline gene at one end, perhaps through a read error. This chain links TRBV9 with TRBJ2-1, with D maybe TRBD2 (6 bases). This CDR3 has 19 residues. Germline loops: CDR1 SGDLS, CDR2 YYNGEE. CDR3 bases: TGTGCCAGCAGCGCCTCGCCGGGGGAGCTTAGGTATTCCTACGATGAGCAGTTCTTC. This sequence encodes CASSASPGELRYSYDEQFF.

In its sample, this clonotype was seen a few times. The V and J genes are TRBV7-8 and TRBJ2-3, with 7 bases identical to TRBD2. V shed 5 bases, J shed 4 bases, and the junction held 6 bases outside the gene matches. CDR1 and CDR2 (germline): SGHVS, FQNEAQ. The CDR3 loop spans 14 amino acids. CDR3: CASSVWTRADTQYF. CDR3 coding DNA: TGTGCCAGCAGCGTTTGGACTAGAGCAGATACGCAGTATTTT.

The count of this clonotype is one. CDR3 residues: CASSLWDPSADTQYF. The CDR3 DNA sequence: TGTGCCAGCAGCTTGTGGGATCCTAGCGCAGATACGCAGTATTTT. The chain uses TRBV5-6 and TRBJ2-3; maybe TRBD2 (6 bases). CDR1 is SGHDT, CDR2 YYEEEE, per germline. The V gene lost 1 base and the J gene lost 4 bases, with 13 bases spanning the gap. The CDR3 is 15 residues long.

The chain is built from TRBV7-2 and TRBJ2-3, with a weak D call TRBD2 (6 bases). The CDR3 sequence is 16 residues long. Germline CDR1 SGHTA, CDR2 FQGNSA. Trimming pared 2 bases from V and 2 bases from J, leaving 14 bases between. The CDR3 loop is CASSLRSSGLTDTQYF. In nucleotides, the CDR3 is TGTGCCAGCAGCTTAAGGTCGAGCGGGCTCACAGATACGCAGTATTTT.